This TCR beta chain originates from a study of somatic mutations in cytotoxic T cells in rheumatoid arthritis. Whole-study context: There were some V beta antibody-stained T-cell populations flow-sorted at nearly 100% purity, and these included V beta1+ cells sequenced for TCRB.

Profiled with immunoSEQ multiplex PCR; TCRdb holds only in-frame clones, not every one. The sample carries more than 15,000 clones, around 68% recorded once. Study findings and constraints: The study found CD8+ clonality increased with age in rheumatoid arthritis patients, not healthy controls.

This clone came up once. Its antigen is not known. The source is a man in his sixties in good health. Sequencing was done on a sample of CD8+ T cells sorted from blood.

The CDR3 loop is CASTIIGTGGYYGYTF. The CDR3 DNA reads as TGTGCCAGCACCATTATCGGGACAGGGGGGTACTATGGCTACACCTTC. The rearrangement joins TRBV7-2 to TRBJ1-2, with 11 positions matching TRBD1. V lost 7 bases to trimming and J lost 3 bases; unmatched junction nucleotides: 10. From germline, CDR1 is SGHTA and CDR2 FQGNSA. The CDR3 has 16 residues.